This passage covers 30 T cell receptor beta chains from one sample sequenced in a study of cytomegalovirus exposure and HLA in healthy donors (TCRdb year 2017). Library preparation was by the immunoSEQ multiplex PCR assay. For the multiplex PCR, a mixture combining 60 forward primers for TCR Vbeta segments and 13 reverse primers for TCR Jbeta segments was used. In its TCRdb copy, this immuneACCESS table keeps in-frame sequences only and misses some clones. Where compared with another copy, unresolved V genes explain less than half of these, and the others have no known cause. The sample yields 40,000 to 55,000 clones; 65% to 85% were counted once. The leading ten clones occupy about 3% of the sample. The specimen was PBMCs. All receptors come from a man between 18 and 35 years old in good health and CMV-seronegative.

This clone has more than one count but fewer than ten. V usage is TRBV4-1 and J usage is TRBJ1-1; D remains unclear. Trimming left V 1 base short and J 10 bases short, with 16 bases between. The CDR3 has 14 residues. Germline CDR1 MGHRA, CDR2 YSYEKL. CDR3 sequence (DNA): TGCGCCAGCAGCCAAGTCCTAGAATCCTCGGGAGCTTTCTTT. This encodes CASSQVLESSGAFF.

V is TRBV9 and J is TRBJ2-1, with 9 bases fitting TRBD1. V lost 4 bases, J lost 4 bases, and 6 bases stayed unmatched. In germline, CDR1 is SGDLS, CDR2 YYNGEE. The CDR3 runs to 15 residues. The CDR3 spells CASSIQGATYNEQFF. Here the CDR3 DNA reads TGTGCCAGCAGCATACAGGGGGCCACGTACAATGAGCAGTTCTTC.

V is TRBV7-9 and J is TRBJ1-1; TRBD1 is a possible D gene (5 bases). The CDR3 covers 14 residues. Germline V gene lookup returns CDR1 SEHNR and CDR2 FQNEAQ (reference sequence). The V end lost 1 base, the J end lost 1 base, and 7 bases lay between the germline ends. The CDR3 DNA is TGTGCCAGCAGCTTAGACCAGGGGAACACTGAAGCTTTCTTT. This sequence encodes CASSLDQGNTEAFF.

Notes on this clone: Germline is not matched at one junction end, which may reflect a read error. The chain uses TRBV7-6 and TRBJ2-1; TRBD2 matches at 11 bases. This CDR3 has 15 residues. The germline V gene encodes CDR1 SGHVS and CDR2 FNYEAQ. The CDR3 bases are TGTGCCAGCAGCTCTGAACTAGCGGGAGCGAGTCTGTCTCTCTTC. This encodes CASSSELAGASLSLF.

The CDR3 loop is CAWSTSYDNEQFF. The CDR3 DNA reads TGTGCCTGGAGTACCTCCTATGACAATGAGCAGTTCTTC. The V and J genes are TRBV30 and TRBJ2-1; D is unresolved. V was shortened by 2 bases and J by 5 bases, with 10 bases between the two germline ends. Germline V gene lookup returns CDR1 GTSNPN and CDR2 SVGIG (reference sequence). CDR3 length equals 13 residues.

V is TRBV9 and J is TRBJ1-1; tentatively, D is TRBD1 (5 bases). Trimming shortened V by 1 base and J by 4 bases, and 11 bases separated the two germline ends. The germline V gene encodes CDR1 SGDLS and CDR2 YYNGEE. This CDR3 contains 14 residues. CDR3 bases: TGTGCCAGCAGCGTATTAGAACAGGCCACTGAAGCTTTCTTT. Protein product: CASSVLEQATEAFF.

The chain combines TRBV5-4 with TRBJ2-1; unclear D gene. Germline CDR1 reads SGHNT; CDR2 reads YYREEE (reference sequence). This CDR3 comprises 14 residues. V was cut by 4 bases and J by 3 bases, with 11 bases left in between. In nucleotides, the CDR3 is TGTGCCAGCAGCCCCTCCAGGAACTACAATGAGCAGTTCTTC. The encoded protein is CASSPSRNYNEQFF. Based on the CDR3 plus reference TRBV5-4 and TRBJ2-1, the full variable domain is ETGVTQSPTHLIKTRGQQVTLRCSSQSGHNTVSWYQQALGQGPQFIFQYYREEENGRGNFPPRFSGLQFPNYSSELNVNALELDDSALYLCASSPSRNYNEQFFGPGTRLTVL.

CDR3 sequence (DNA): TGTGCCAGCAGCTTAGTAGGGCAAGGGGGGGCTAACTATGGCTACACCTTC. Translating it yields CASSLVGQGGANYGYTF. The gene calls are TRBV7-8 and TRBJ1-2, with a weak D call TRBD1 (6 bases). This CDR3 region has 17 residues. Per the germline V gene, CDR1 is SGHVS and CDR2 is FQNEAQ. V lost 1 base and J lost 0, with 15 bases in between.

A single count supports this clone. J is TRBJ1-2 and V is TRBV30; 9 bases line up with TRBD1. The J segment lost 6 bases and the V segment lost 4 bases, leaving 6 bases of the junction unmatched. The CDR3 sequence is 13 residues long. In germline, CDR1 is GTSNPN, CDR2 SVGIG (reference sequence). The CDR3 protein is CAWNRGPGDGYTF. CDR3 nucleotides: TGTGCCTGGAACAGGGGGCCGGGGGATGGCTACACCTTC.

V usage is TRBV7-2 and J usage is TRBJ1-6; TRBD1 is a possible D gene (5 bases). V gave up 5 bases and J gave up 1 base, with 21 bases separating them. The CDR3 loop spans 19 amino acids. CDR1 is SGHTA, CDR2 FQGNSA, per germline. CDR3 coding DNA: TGTGCCAGCAGCCTTAGCGGGGGGAAGGGGTGGTCCTATAATTCACCCCTCCACTTT. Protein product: CASSLSGGKGWSYNSPLHF.

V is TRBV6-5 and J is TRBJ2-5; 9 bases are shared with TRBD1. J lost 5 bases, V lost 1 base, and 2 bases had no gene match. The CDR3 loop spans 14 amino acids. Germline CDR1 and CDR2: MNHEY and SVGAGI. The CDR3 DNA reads TGTGCCAGCAGTTACTACAGGGGGCTTGAGACCCAGTACTTC. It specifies CASSYYRGLETQYF.

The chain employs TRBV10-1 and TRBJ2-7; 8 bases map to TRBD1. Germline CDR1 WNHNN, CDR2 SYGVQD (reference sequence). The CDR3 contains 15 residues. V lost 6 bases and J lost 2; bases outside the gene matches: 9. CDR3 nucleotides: TGCGCCAGCAGCCCCGGACAGGGCGGAACCTACGAGCAGTACTTC. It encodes CASSPGQGGTYEQYF.

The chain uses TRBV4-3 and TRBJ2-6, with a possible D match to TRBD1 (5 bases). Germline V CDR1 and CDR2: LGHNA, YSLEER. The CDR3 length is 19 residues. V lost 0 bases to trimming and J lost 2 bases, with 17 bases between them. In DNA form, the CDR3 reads TGCGCCAGCAGCCAAGACTTTTCCTTAAGGGGTACTGGGGCCAACGTCCTGACTTTC. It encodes CASSQDFSLRGTGANVLTF.

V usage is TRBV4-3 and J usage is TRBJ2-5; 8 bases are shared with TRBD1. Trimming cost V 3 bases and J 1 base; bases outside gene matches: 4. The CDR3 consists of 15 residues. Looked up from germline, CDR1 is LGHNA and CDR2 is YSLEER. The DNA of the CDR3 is TGCGCCAGCAGCCAGGACAGGGTGGGCCAAGAGACCCAGTACTTC. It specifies CASSQDRVGQETQYF.

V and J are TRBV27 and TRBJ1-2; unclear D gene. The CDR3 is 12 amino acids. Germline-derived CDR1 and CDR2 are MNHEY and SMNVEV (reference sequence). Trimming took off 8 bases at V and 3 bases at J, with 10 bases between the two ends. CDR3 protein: CASRMGDYGYTF. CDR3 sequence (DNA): TGTGCCAGCCGAATGGGAGACTATGGCTACACCTTC.

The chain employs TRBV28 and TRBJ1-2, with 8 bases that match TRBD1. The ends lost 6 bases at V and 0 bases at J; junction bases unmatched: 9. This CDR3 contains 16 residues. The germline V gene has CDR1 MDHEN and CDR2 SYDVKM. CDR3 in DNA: TGTGCCAGCAGGTACGGACAGGGTACCTCTAACTATGGCTACACCTTC. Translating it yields CASRYGQGTSNYGYTF.

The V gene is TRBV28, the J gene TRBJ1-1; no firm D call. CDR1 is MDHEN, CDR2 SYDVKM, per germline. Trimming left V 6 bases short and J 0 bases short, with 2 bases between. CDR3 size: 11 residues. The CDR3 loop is CASSMNTEAFF. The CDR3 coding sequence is TGTGCCAGCAGCATGAACACTGAAGCTTTCTTT.

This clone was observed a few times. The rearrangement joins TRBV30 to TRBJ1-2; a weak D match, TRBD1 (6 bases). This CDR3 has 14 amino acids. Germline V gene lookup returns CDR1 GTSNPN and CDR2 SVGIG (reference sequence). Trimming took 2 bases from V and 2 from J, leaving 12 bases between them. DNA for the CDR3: TGTGCCTGGAGTACTACAGGGAAAAACTATGGCTACACCTTC. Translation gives CAWSTTGKNYGYTF. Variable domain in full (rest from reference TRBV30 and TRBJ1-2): SQTIHQWPATLVQPVGSPLSLECTVEGTSNPNLYWYRQAAGRGLQLLFYSVGIGQISSEVPQNLSASRPQDRQFILSSKKLLLSDSGFYLCAWSTTGKNYGYTFGSGTRLTVV.

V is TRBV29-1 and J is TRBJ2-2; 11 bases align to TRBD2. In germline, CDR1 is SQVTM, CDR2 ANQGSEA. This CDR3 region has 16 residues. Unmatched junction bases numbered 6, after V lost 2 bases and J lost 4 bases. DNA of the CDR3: TGCAGCGTTGAAATGGTAGCGGGAGGGCTCACCGGGGAGCTGTTTTTT. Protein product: CSVEMVAGGLTGELFF.

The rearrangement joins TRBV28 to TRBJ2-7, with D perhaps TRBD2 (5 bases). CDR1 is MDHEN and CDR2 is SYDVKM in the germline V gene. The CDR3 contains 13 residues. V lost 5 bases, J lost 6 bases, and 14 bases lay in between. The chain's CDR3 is CASSPPGSFEQYF. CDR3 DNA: TGTGCCAGCAGTCCGCCGGGGTCTTTCGAGCAGTACTTC.

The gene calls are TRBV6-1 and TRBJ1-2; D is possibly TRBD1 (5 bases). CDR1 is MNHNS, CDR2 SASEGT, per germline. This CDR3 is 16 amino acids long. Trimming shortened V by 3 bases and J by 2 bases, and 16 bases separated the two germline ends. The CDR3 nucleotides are TGTGCCAGCAGTGATGGGGCAGGGCCAAAGAACTATGGCTACACCTTC. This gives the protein CASSDGAGPKNYGYTF.

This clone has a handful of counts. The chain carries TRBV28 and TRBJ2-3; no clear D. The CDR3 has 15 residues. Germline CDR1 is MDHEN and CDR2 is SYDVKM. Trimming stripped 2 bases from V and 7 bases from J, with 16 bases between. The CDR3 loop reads CASSLIARVENTQYF. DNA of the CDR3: TGTGCCAGCAGTTTAATCGCCCGGGTTGAGAATACGCAGTATTTT.

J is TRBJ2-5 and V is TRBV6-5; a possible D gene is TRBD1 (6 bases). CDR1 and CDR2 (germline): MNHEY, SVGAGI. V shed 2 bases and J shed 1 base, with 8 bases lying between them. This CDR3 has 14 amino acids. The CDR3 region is CASSYTGSQETQYF. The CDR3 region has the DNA TGTGCCAGCAGTTACACAGGGTCCCAAGAGACCCAGTACTTC.

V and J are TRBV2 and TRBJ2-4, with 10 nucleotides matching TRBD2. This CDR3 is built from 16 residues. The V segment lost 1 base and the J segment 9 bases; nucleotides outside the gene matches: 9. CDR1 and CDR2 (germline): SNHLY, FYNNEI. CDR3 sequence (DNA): TGTGCCAGCAGTGAAGATAGGAGCGGGAGGGCAGGCATTCAGTACTTC. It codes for CASSEDRSGRAGIQYF.

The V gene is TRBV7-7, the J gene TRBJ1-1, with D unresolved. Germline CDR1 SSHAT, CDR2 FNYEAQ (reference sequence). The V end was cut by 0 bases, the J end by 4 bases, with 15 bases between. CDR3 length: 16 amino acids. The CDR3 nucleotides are TGTGCCAGCAGCTTAGCCCCTAGACCGCCAGCCACTGAAGCTTTCTTT. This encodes CASSLAPRPPATEAFF.

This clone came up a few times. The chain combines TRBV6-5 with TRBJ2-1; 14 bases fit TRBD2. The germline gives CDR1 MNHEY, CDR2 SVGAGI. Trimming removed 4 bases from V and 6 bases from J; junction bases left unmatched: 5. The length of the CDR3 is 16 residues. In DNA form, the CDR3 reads TGTGCCAGCAGTTCGACTAGCGGGAGGGCCGTCAATGAGCAGTTCTTC. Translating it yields CASSSTSGRAVNEQFF.

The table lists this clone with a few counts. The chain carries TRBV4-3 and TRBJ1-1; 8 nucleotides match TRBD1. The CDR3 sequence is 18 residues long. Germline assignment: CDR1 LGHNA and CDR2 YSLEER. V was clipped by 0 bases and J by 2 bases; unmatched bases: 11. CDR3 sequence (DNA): TGCGCCAGCAGCCAAGATAGAGGGCAGGGGGCAAGAAACACTGAAGCTTTCTTT. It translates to CASSQDRGQGARNTEAFF.

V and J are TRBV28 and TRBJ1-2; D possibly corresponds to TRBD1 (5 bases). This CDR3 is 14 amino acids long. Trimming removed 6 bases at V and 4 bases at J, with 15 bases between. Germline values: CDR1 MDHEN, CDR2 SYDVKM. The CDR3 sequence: CASRPWGGSYGYTF. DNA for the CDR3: TGTGCCAGCAGACCTTGGGGCGGATCCTATGGCTACACCTTC.

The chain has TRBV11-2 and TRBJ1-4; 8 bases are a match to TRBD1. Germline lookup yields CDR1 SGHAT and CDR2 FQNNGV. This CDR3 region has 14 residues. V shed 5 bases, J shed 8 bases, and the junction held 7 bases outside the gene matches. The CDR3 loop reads CASSTRTGREKLFF. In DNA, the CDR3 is TGTGCCAGCAGCACCCGGACAGGGCGCGAAAAACTGTTTTTT.

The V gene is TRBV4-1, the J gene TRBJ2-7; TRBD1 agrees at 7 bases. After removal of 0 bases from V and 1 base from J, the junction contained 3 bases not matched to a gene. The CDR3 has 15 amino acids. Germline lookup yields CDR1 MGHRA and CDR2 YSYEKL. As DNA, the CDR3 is TGCGCCAGCAGCCAAGATGTCAGGGGGTCCTACGAGCAGTACTTC. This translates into CASSQDVRGSYEQYF.